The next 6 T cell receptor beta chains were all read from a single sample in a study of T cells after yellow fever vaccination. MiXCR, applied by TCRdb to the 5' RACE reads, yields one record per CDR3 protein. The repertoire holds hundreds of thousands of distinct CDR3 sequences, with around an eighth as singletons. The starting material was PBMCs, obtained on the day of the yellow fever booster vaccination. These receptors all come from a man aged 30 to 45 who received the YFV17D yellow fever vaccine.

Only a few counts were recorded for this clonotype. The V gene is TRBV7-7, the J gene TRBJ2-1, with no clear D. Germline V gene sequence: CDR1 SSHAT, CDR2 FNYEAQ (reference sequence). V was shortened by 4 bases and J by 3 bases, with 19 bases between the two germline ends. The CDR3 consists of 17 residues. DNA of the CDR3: TGTGCCAGCAGCTCGACCCCGCGTCTTCTGGACTACAATGAGCAGTTCTTC. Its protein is CASSSTPRLLDYNEQFF.

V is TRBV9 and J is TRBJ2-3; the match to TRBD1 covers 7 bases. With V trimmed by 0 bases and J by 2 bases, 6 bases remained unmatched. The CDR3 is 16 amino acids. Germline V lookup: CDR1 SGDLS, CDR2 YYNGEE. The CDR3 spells CASSVDYDRATDTQYF. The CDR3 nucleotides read TGTGCCAGCAGCGTAGATTACGACAGGGCCACAGATACGCAGTATTTT. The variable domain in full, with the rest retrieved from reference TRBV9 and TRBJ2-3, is DSGVTQTPKHLITATGQRVTLRCSPRSGDLSVYWYQQSLDQGLQFLIQYYNGEERAKGNILERFSAQQFPDLHSELNLSSLELGDSALYFCASSVDYDRATDTQYFGPGTRLTVL.

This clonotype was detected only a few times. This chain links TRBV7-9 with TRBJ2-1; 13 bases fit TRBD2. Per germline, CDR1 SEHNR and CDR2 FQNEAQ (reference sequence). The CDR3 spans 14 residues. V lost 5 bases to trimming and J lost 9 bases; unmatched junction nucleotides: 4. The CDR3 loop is CASSPGTSGIEQFF. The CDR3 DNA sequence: TGTGCCAGCAGCCCCGGGACTAGCGGGATTGAGCAGTTCTTC.

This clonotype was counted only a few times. This CDR3 reads CASSSPYRDDSYEQYF. CDR3 sequence (DNA): TGTGCCAGCAGCTCGCCGTACCGGGACGACTCCTACGAGCAGTACTTC. This rearrangement joins TRBV7-8 to TRBJ2-7; D could derive from TRBD1 or TRBD2 (5 bases each). Between the trimmed V and J ends, which lost 4 bases and 0 bases, there was a span of 16 bases. The CDR3 sequence is 16 residues long. Germline assignment: CDR1 SGHVS and CDR2 FQNEAQ.

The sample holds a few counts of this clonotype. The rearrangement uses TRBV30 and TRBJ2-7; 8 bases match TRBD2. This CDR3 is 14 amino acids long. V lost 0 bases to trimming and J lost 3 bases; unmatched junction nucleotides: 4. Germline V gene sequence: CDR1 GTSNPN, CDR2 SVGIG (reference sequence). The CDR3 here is CAWSVLSGSYEQYF. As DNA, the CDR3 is TGTGCCTGGAGTGTACTCAGCGGGAGCTACGAGCAGTACTTC.

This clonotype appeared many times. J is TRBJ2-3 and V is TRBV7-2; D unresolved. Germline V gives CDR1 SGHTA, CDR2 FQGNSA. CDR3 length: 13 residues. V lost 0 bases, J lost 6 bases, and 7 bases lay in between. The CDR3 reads CASSLAFGDTQYF. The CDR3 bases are TGTGCCAGCAGCTTAGCCTTCGGGGATACGCAGTATTTT.